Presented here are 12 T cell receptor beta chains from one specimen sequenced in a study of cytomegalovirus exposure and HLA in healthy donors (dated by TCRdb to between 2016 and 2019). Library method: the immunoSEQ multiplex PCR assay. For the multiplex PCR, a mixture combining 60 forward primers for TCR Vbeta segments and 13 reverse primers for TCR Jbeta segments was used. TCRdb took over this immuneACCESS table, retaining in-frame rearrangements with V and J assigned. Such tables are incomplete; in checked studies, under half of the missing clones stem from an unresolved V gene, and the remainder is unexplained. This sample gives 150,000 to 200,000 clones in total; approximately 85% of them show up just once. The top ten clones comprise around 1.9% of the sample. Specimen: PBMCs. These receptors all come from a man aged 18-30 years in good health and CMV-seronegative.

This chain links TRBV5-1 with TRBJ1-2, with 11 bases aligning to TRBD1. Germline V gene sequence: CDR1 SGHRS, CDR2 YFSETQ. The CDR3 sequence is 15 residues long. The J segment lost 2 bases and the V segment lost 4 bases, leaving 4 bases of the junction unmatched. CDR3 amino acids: CASSTGQGANYGYTF. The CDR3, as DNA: TGCGCCAGCAGCACTGGACAGGGGGCGAACTATGGCTACACCTTC.

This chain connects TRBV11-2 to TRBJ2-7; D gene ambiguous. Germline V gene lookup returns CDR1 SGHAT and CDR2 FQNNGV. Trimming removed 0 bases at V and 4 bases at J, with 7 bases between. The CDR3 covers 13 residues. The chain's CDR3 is CASSLELQYEQYF. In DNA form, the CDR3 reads TGTGCCAGCAGCTTAGAGCTACAGTACGAGCAGTACTTC.

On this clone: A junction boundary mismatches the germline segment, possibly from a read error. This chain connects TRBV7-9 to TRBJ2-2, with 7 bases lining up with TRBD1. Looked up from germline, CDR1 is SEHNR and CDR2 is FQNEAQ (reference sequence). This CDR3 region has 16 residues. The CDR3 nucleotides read TGTTCCAGCAGCTTAAGGGGGCCGACGAGCACCGGGGAGCTGTTTTTT. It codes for CSSSLRGPTSTGELFF.

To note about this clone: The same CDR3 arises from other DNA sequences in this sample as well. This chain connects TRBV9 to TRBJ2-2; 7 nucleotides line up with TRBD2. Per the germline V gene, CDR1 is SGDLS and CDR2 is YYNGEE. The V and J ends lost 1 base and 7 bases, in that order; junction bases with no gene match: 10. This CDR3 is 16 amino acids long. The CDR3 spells CASSVSAGALSGELFF. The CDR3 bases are TGTGCCAGCAGCGTATCGGCGGGAGCTTTAAGCGGGGAGCTGTTTTTT.

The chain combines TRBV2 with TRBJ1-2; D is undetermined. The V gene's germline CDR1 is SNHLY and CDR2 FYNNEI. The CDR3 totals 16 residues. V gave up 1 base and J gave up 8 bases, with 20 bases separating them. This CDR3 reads CASSEDTEGIPGGYTF. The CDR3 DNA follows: TGTGCCAGCAGTGAAGATACAGAAGGCATTCCGGGGGGCTACACCTTC.

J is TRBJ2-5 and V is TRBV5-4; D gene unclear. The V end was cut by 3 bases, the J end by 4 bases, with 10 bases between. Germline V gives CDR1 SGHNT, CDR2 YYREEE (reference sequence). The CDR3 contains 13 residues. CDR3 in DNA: TGTGCCAGCAGCTCCCTCTACGGAGAGACCCAGTACTTC. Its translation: CASSSLYGETQYF. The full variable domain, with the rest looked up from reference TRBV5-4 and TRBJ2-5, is ETGVTQSPTHLIKTRGQQVTLRCSSQSGHNTVSWYQQALGQGPQFIFQYYREEENGRGNFPPRFSGLQFPNYSSELNVNALELDDSALYLCASSSLYGETQYFGPGTRLLVL.

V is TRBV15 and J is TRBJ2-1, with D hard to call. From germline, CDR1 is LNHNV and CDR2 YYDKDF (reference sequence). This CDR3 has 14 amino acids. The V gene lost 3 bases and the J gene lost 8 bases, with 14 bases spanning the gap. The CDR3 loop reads CATSSRGFIHEQFF. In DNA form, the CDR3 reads TGTGCCACCAGCAGTCGAGGATTCATCCATGAGCAGTTCTTC.

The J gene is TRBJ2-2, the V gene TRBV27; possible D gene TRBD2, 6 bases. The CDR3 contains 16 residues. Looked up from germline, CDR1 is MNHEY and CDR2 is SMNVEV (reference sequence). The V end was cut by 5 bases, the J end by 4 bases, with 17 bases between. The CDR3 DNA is TGTGCCAGCAGTCCGGGCCTACCGCGGGGCACCGGGGAGCTGTTTTTT. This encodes CASSPGLPRGTGELFF.

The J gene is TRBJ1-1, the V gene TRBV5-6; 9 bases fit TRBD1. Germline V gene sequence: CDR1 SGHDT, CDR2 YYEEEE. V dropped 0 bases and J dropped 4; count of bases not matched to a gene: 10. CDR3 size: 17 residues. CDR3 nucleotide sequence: TGTGCCAGCAGCTTGGTACCGGGACAGGGTTTCGGCACTGAAGCTTTCTTT. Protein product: CASSLVPGQGFGTEAFF.

In DNA form, the CDR3 reads TGCAGCGCCAAAGGGGGCATGTCGCCCAAAAACATTCAGTACTTC. Protein product: CSAKGGMSPKNIQYF. The gene calls are TRBV29-1 and TRBJ2-4; 7 bases match TRBD1. After removal of 7 bases from V and 2 bases from J, the junction contained 11 bases not matched to a gene. The CDR3 contains 15 residues. Per the germline V gene, CDR1 is SQVTM and CDR2 is ANQGSEA.

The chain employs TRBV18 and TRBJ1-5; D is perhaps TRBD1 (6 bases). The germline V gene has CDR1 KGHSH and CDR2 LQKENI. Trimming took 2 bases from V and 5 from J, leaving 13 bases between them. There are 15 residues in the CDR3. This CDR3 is CASSPETGNHQPQHF. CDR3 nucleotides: TGTGCCAGCTCACCAGAAACAGGGAACCATCAGCCCCAGCATTTT.

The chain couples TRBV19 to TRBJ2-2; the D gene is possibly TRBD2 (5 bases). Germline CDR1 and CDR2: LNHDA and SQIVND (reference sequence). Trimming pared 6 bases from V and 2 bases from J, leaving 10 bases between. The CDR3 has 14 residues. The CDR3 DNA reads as TGTGCCAGTAGGGCCGGGATCAACACCGGGGAGCTGTTTTTT. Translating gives CASRAGINTGELFF.